This T cell receptor (beta chain) was captured by sequencing in a study of blood T cell repertoires in COVID-19 (dated by TCRdb to 2019 to 2021). Notes on the research overall: The collaborator samples originated in the United States, Italy and Spain and spanned the acute and convalescent phases of COVID-19. HLA class I and class II types, where available, came from metadata supplied by the sample provider rather than from assay-based typing. A de-identified subject ID, COVID-19 status, age in years and sex were almost always included in the sample metadata. Subjects who had been exposed to COVID-19, were actively infected with it, or had recovered from it provided the deeply sampled blood TCRbeta repertoires that made up the dataset. A freely available public database, intended as a resource for researchers studying the immune response to SARS-CoV-2, is where the repertoires were released. The material from the prospective study consisted of cDNA or gDNA derived from T cells, B-cell-depleted T cells, or PBMCs. The samples were drawn from two sources: the first 160 participants of the ongoing ImmuneRACE study, and 1,254 subjects contributed by 6 global collaborators. Results and caveats for the whole study, not just this receptor: The quantity of clinical and demographic metadata differed by source and by participant and was supplied without curation.

Whole blood was collected in K2EDTA tubes by collaborating institutions according to the institutions' own protocols. For TCRbeta analysis, collaborator samples were shipped as frozen whole blood, as isolated PBMCs, or as DNA extracted from either sample type. This clone appeared a single time. This clone's antigen is unknown. No qualities accompany the bases; no much larger clone lies one base away. TCRbeta CDR3 regions were amplified from genomic DNA using the immunoSEQ Assay, a bias-controlled multiplex PCR. The study's own analysis went as follows. The number of nucleated cells in each sample was estimated from the amplification of reference gene primers within the assay. To quantify the absolute abundance of each unique TCRbeta CDR3 rearrangement, sequence reads were collapsed and filtered. Productive Simpson clonality was computed per sample as the square root of Simpson's diversity index over productive rearrangements. TCRdb stores this immuneACCESS table with in-frame sequences only. Part of the clones is absent; in the studies checked, under half of the shortfall reflects unresolved V genes, and no reason is known for the rest. V and J calls and clone size are copied from that table; D and trimming were computed from the DNA. Recorded for this sample are tens of thousands of clones; 79% of them occurred a single time. Clones ranked in the top ten supply 3% to 3.5% of the sample.

The germline V gene (reference sequence) supplies CDR1 LNHNV and CDR2 YYDKDF. At the junction V is shortened by 0 bases and J by 1 base; bases outside the gene matches: 4. From the cysteine through the phenylalanine, the CDR3 covers 16 amino acids. Solely the CDR3 DNA is kept, with 48 bases framed from the first base. The receptor was derived from a man aged 55-75 years with acute or convalescent COVID-19. Sequencing was done on a sample of peripheral blood. The rearrangement combines TRBV15 with TRBJ2-7, with 9 bases matching TRBD1. The DNA sequence is given as TGTGCCACCAGCAGAGATCTGGGACAGGGATCCTACGAGCAGTACTTC. Its protein product is CATSRDLGQGSYEQYF.